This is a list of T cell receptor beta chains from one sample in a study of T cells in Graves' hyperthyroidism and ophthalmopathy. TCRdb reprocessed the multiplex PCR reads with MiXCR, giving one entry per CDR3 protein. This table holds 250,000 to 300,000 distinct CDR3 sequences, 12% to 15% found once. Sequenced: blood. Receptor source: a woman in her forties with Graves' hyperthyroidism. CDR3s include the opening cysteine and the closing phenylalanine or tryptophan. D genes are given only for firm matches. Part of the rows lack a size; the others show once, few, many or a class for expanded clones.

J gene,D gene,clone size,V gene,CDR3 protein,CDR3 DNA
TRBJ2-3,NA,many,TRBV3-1,CASSQDQGSGYTDTQYF,TGTGCCAGCAGCCAAGATCAGGGTAGCGGATACACAGATACGCAGTATTTT
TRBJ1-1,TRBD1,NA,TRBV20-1,CSATQGAEPTFF,TGCAGTGCTACACAGGGGGCGGAACCTACTTTCTTT
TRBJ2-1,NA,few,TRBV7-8,CASSLGRIEQFF,TGTGCCAGCAGCTTAGGCAGGATTGAGCAGTTCTTC
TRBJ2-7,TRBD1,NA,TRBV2,CASSPLLSGQGAREQYF,TGTGCCAGCTCACCACTTCTTTCGGGACAGGGGGCGCGTGAGCAGTACTTC
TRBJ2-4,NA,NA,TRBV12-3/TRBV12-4,CASSFVGHAKNIQYF,TGTGCCAGCAGTTTTGTTGGGCATGCCAAAAACATTCAGTACTTC
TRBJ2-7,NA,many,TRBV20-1,CSARDGQAPGEQYF,TGCAGTGCTAGAGATGGCCAGGCCCCGGGGGAGCAGTACTTC
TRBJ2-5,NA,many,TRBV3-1,CASSQGLSAKAQGTQYF,TGTGCCAGCAGCCAAGGTTTGAGCGCTAAGGCACAAGGGACCCAGTACTTC
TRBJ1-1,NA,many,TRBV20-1,CSAGGTMNTEAFF,TGCAGTGCTGGCGGGACCATGAACACTGAAGCTTTCTTT
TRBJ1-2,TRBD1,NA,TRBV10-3,CASWTGGCGYTF,TGTGCCAGCTGGACAGGGGGCTGTGGCTACACCTTC
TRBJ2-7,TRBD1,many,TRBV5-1,CASSLTGTGNYEQYF,TGCGCCAGCAGCTTGACCGGGACAGGGAATTACGAGCAGTACTTC
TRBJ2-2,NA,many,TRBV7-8,CASSAQEGDTGELFF,TGTGCCAGCAGCGCCCAGGAGGGGGACACCGGGGAGCTGTTTTTT
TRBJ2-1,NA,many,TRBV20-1,CSASRQGYNEQFF,TGCAGTGCTAGTCGTCAGGGATACAATGAGCAGTTCTTC
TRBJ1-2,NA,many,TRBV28,CASRAGRYTF,TGTGCCAGCAGGGCCGGCCGCTACACCTTC
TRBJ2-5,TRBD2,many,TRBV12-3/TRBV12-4,CASSLTSGDQETQYF,TGTGCCAGCAGTTTGACTAGCGGAGACCAAGAGACCCAGTACTTC
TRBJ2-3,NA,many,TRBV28,CASSSLGSRLFPPGPDTQYF,TGTGCCAGCAGTTCTTTAGGGTCTCGGTTGTTCCCCCCGGGGCCAGATACGCAGTATTTT
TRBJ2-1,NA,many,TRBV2,CASRAGRTYNEQFF,TGTGCCAGCAGGGCCGGTAGGACCTACAATGAGCAGTTCTTC
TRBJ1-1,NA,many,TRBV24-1,CATTCSWGLMNTEAFF,TGTGCCACCACCTGTTCCTGGGGGCTTATGAACACTGAAGCTTTCTTT
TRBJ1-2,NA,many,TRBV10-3,CAISELSHNYGYTF,TGTGCCATCAGTGAACTTAGCCACAACTATGGCTACACCTTC
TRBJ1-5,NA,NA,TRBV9,CASSRSGEGQPQHF,TGTGCCAGCAGCCGTTCAGGGGAAGGACAGCCCCAGCATTTT
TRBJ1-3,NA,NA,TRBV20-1,CSAIQMTANSGNTIYF,TGCAGTGCAATCCAAATGACCGCCAACTCTGGAAACACCATATATTTT
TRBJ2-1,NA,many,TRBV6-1,CASFRAQATNNEQFF,TGTGCCAGTTTCCGGGCTCAGGCCACCAACAATGAGCAGTTCTTC
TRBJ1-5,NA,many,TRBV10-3,CAISEGAVYQPQHF,TGTGCCATCAGTGAGGGGGCCGTCTATCAGCCCCAGCATTTT
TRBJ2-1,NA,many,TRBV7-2,CASSLAGSVYNEQFF,TGTGCCAGCAGCTTAGCGGGGAGTGTCTACAATGAGCAGTTCTTC
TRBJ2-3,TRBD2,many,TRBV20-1,CSARSSGRGTDTQYF,TGCAGTGCTAGGAGCAGCGGGAGGGGCACAGATACGCAGTATTTT
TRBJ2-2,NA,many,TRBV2,CASSSTWNTGELFF,TGTGCCAGCAGTTCCACCTGGAACACCGGGGAGCTGTTTTTT
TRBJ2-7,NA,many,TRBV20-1,CSAIDYRATSYEQYF,TGCAGTGCTATAGATTACCGGGCGACCTCCTACGAGCAGTACTTC
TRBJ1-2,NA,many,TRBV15,CATSTDFYGYTF,TGTGCCACCAGTACAGATTTCTATGGCTACACCTTC
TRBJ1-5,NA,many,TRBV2,CASQEGDANQPQHF,TGTGCCAGCCAAGAAGGGGACGCCAATCAGCCCCAGCATTTT
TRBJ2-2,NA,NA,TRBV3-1,CASSQVLAGTGELFF,TGTGCCAGCAGCCAAGTACTCGCGGGGACCGGGGAGCTGTTTTTT
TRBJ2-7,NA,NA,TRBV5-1,CASSYTNGGSYEQYF,TGCGCCAGCAGCTATACTAACGGGGGTTCCTACGAGCAGTACTTC
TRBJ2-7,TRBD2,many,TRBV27,CASSFRRTSGSYEQYF,TGTGCCAGCAGTTTCCGTCGGACTAGCGGGAGCTACGAGCAGTACTTC
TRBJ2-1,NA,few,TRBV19,CASTQGTWNNEQFF,TGTGCCAGTACCCAGGGGACATGGAACAATGAGCAGTTCTTC
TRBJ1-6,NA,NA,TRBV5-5,CASSPTFSGITGSPLHF,TGTGCCAGCAGCCCAACGTTTTCAGGGATTACGGGTTCACCCCTCCACTTT
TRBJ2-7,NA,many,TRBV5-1,CASSLQGLGSYEQYF,TGCGCCAGCAGCTTACAGGGTCTTGGCTCCTACGAGCAGTACTTC
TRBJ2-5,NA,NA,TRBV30,CAWSGGTSEQTQYF,TGTGCCTGGTCCGGGGGGACATCCGAGCAGACCCAGTACTTC
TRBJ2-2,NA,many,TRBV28,CASSFETGLNTGELFF,TGTGCCAGCAGTTTCGAGACAGGCCTGAACACCGGGGAGCTGTTTTTT
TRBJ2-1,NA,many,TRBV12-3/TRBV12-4,CASSSLLLSSYNEQFF,TGTGCCAGCAGCTCCCTCCTTCTGAGCTCCTACAATGAGCAGTTCTTC
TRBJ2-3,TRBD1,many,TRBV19,CASRDRGSSTDTQYF,TGTGCCAGTAGAGACAGGGGATCTAGCACAGATACGCAGTATTTT
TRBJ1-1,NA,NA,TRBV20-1,CSARDYRMPEAFF,TGCAGTGCTAGAGATTACCGTATGCCTGAAGCTTTCTTT
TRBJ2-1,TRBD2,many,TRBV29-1,CSVHSSGGTWPYNEQFF,TGCAGCGTCCACTCTAGCGGGGGCACTTGGCCCTACAATGAGCAGTTCTTC
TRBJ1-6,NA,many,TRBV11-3,CASSSRADYNSPLHF,TGTGCCAGCAGCTCCCGGGCCGACTATAATTCACCCCTCCACTTT
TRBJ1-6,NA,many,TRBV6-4,CASSEGPFSSPLHF,TGTGCCAGCAGTGAGGGACCGTTCAGTTCACCCCTCCACTTT
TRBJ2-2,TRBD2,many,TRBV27,CASRLAGVTGELFF,TGTGCCAGCAGACTAGCGGGAGTCACCGGGGAGCTGTTTTTT
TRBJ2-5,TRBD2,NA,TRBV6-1,CASSGLAGEETQYF,TGTGCCAGCAGTGGACTAGCGGGAGAAGAGACCCAGTACTTC
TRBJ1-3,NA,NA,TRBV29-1,CSVEDRGSGNTIYF,TGCAGCGTTGAAGATCGGGGCTCTGGAAACACCATATATTTT
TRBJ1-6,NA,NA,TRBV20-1,CSARDSRESYNSPLHF,TGCAGTGCTAGGGACTCCAGGGAATCCTATAATTCACCCCTCCACTTT
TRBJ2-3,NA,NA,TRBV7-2,CASSFQGENTQYF,TGTGCCAGCAGCTTCCAAGGGGAAAATACGCAGTATTTT
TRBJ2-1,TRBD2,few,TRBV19,CASSISAAGGRHEQFF,TGTGCCAGTAGTATATCGGCAGCGGGAGGGAGACATGAGCAGTTCTTC
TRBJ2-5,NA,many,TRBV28,CASRPGAKLKETQYF,TGTGCCAGCAGGCCCGGCGCGAAACTGAAAGAGACCCAGTACTTC
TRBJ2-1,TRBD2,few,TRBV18,CASSPLGLAGSNEQFF,TGTGCCAGCTCACCACTTGGACTAGCGGGAAGCAATGAGCAGTTCTTC
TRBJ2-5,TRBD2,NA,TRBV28,CASSYGTSIHF,TGTGCCAGCAGTTACGGGACTAGCATACACTTC
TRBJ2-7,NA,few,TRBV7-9,CASSRDASYEQYF,TGTGCCAGCAGCAGGGACGCCTCCTACGAGCAGTACTTC
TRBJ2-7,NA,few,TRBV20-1,CSGGEAYEQYF,TGCAGTGGAGGGGAGGCCTACGAGCAGTACTTC
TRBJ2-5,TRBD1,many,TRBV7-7,CASSPTGRQETQYF,TGTGCTAGCAGCCCGACAGGGCGGCAAGAGACCCAGTACTTC
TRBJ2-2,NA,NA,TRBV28,CASTTNTGELFF,TGTGCCAGCACCACTAACACCGGGGAGCTGTTTTTT